This T cell receptor beta chain was identified during a study of shared clonotypes between healthy human individuals (dated by TCRdb to the early 2020s). In the study overall: A couple of women and a few men aged 18 to 49 years were included in the cohort. Blood TCR repertoires of 5 or 6 healthy adults were deeply sequenced to estimate repertoire size and the extent of clonotype sharing between individuals. Leukapheresis yielded between about 0.94 and 8.9 billion PBMCs per donor. For each donor, CD4 naive and CD4 memory were each given three plates, CD8 naive was given two plates, and CD8 memory was given one plate. To increase sequencing depth and limit assay-specific biases, TCR repertoire library preparation and sequencing were carried out by different laboratories using diverse techniques. The paper's findings and limits, for the study overall: Pairwise subsampling indicated that sequencing depth was expected to affect the degree of clonotype sharing among donors. Higher generation probabilities were observed for clonotypes shared by all four sorted-subset donors than for non-shared clonotypes. Sampling was restricted to blood, and TCR repertoires in tissues likely differ from the TCR repertoires found in blood. Sharing across a handful of donors was observed for around 5% of naive CD4, over 3% of naive CD8, over 2% of memory CD4, and roughly 0.4% of memory CD8 clonotypes. Estimated clonotype richness was generally larger for naive than for memory subsets. The genetic and exposure-history diversity represented was limited by the small number of donors. Even with the large sequencing depth, rarefaction of the sorted-subset datasets indicated that sequencing was incomplete.

Donors were healthy HIV-negative adults with no recently reported acute infections or vaccinations. All donors were Caucasian adults living in Nashville, Tennessee, USA. CD4+ T cells were enriched by magnetic negative selection, after which naive cells were positively selected on CD45RA and the negative fraction was taken as the memory subset. After blood collection by leukapheresis, PBMCs were isolated using Ficoll-Histopaque density gradient centrifugation and then cryopreserved in the vapor phase of liquid nitrogen. Analytical flow cytometry was used to check the purity and quantity of each magnetically sorted T cell population. From each sorted fraction, genomic DNA was isolated and quantified by UV absorbance on a Nanodrop 2000c. Reading the germline V gene gives CDR1 MGHDK and CDR2 SYGVNS. V and J are truncated by 1 base and 8 bases respectively, leaving an intervening sequence of 15 bases. Reading from cysteine to phenylalanine, the CDR3 counts 16 amino acids. The only DNA kept is the CDR3, 48 bases in frame from the first base.

This clone was observed a few times. No cognate antigen has been identified for it. Nothing much larger sits one base from this clone, and base qualities are not available. Using the deep immunoSEQ assay, multiplex PCR amplified TCR CDR3 regions from genomic DNA. For each cell subset, the extracted genomic DNA was distributed evenly across all wells of several immunoSEQ 96-well plates, and each plate served as one replicate. For sorted subsets, around 0.2 ug genomic DNA, equal to some 28,000 T cell genomes, was loaded into each replicate PCR. Purified libraries were quantified with a Qubit 3.0 fluorometer, sized on a Bioanalyzer 2100, and re-quantified with the KAPA Library Quantification kit. Every immunoSEQ 96-well plate was sequenced on a dedicated single-read 150-cycle Illumina NextSeq 550 flow cell. As for the authors' bioinformatics: Because only junctional sequences without quality scores were contained in the immunoSEQ output, filtering matching that applied to full-length reads could not be performed. To assign V/J genes and CDR3, sequences were annotated using PyIR, a Python wrapper for IgBLAST v1.9, with IMGT germline references. Reads with weak V/J assignments (E-value above 1e-6), missing CDR3, stop codons, out-of-frame junctions, or ambiguous translated residues were removed. V3J clonotypes were defined as sequences sharing the same inferred V gene, J gene, and CDR3 amino acid sequence. Percentage overlap between repertoires was calculated by dividing the number of shared unique clonotypes by the size of the smaller repertoire. RTK rarefaction, the Chao1 estimator, and Recon v2.1 estimates of unobserved clonotypes were used to assess repertoire richness. OLGA was used to compute generation probabilities for all TCRbeta clonotypes that the gDNA method yielded from a few donors. The table was pulled from immuneACCESS by TCRdb, which kept in-frame rearrangements only. Such tables lose some clones; where checked, under half of the loss comes from unresolved V genes, and the rest has no known cause. V and J calls and clone size are copied from that table; D and trimming were computed from the DNA. This sample is represented by approximately 2.5 million clones; over 85% of them were singletons. The ten largest clones represent over 0.12% of the sample.

The sequence joins TRBV25-1 to TRBJ1-6; TRBD1 could be the D gene, as 5 bases match. The receptor comes from a young man in good health. The sequenced material came from naive CD4+ T cells sorted from blood. Read against the paper, the sample's cell subset or site label means: CD45RA+ positively selected. The CDR3 corresponds to CASSEWDGGRDSPLHF. The sequence in DNA is TGTGCCAGCAGTGAATGGGATGGTGGCAGGGATTCACCCCTCCACTTT. The CDR3 plus the reference TRBV25-1 and TRBJ1-6 genes for the other parts give the full variable domain: EADIYQTPRYLVIGTGKKITLECSQTMGHDKMYWYQQDPGMELHLIHYSYGVNSTEKGDLSSESTVSRIRTEHFPLTLESARPSHTSQYLCASSEWDGGRDSPLHFGNGTRLTVT.